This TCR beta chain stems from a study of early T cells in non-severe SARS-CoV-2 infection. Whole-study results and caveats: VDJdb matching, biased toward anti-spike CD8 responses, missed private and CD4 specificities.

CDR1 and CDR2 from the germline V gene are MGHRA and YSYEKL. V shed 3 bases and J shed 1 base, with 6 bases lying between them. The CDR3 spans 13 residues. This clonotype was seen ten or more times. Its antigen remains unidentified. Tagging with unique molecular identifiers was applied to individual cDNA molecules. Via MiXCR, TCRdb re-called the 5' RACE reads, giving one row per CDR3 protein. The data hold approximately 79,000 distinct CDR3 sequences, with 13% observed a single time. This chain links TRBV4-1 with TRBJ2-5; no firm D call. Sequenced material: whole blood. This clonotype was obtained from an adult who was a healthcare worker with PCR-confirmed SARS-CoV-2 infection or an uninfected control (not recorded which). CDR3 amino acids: CASSQTLQETQYF. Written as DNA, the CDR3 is TGCGCCAGCAGCCAGACACTCCAAGAGACCCAGTACTTC.